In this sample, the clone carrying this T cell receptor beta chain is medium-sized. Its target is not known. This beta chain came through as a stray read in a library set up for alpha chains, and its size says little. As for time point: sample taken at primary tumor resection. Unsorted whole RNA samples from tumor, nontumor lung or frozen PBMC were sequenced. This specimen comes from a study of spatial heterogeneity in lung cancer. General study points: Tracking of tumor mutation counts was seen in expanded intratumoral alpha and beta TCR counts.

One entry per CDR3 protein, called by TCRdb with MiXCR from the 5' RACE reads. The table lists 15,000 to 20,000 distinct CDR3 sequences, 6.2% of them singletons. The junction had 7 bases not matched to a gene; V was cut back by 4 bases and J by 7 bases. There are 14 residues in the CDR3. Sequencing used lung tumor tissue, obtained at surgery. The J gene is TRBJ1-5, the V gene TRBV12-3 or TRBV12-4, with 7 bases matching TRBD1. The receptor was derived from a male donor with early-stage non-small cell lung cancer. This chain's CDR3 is CASSSQGGGQPQHF. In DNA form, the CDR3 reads TGTGCCAGCAGTTCCCAGGGGGGGGGCCAGCCCCAGCATTTT.